This T cell receptor (beta chain) was sequenced during a study of early T cells in non-severe SARS-CoV-2 infection. The CDR3 runs 14 residues. Germline assignment: CDR1 SNHLY and CDR2 FYNNEI. The V gene lost 6 bases and the J gene lost 4 bases, with 15 bases spanning the gap. One entry per CDR3 protein, called by TCRdb with MiXCR from the 5' RACE reads. The sample lists about 61,000 distinct CDR3 sequences, about a tenth occurring once. This clonotype was recorded at least ten times. The receptor comes from an adult who was a healthcare worker with PCR-confirmed SARS-CoV-2 infection or an uninfected control (not recorded which). The specimen sequenced was whole blood. The chain carries TRBV2 and TRBJ2-5, with unresolved D. CDR3 residues: CASRRPSRRETQYF. For the CDR3, the DNA is TGTGCCAGCAGACGACCTAGTAGGAGAGAGACCCAGTACTTC.